A single sample is the source of the 13 T cell receptor beta chains below, sequenced in a study of T cell changes during pregnancy in multiple sclerosis. Profiled with immunoSEQ multiplex PCR; TCRdb holds only in-frame clones, not every one. The data contain approximately 85,000 clones, around 93% of them singletons. The sample was peripheral blood, taken in the third trimester of pregnancy. The receptors shown here come from a female donor with multiple sclerosis, enrolled in a pregnancy study.

The rearrangement joins TRBV9 to TRBJ1-5, with TRBD1 identical over 7 bases. CDR1 and CDR2 (germline): SGDLS, YYNGEE. The CDR3 totals 15 residues. With V trimmed by 0 bases and J by 4 bases, 4 bases remained unmatched. The CDR3 is CASSVDTGENQPQHF. The CDR3 nucleotides read TGTGCCAGCAGCGTAGACACAGGGGAGAATCAGCCCCAGCATTTT.

The chain couples TRBV5-1 to TRBJ2-5, with TRBD2 identical over 14 bases. The junction had 4 bases not matched to a gene; V was cut back by 3 bases and J by 0 bases. This CDR3 is built from 17 residues. CDR1 and CDR2 (germline): SGHRS, YFSETQ. The CDR3 sequence: CASSSGLAGGHQETQYF. Written as DNA, the CDR3 is TGCGCCAGCAGCTCCGGACTAGCGGGGGGTCACCAAGAGACCCAGTACTTC.

The CDR3 loop reads CASSQMGRGAVETQYF. CDR3 sequence (DNA): TGTGCCAGCAGCCAAATGGGGAGGGGGGCGGTGGAGACCCAGTACTTC. V is TRBV5-6 and J is TRBJ2-5; maybe TRBD2 (7 bases). The CDR3 spans 16 residues. V lost 4 bases to trimming and J lost 5 bases, with 21 bases between them. CDR1 SGHDT and CDR2 YYEEEE come from the germline V gene.

The chain combines TRBV27 with TRBJ1-6; perhaps TRBD1 as D (6 bases). Germline lookup yields CDR1 MNHEY and CDR2 SMNVEV (reference sequence). The ends were cut back, 2 bases at V and 7 bases at J, with 12 bases in the middle. This CDR3 is 15 amino acids long. The CDR3 coding sequence is TGTGCCAGCAGTTTAACGACAGGCCCCAATTCACCCCTCCACTTT. Translated: CASSLTTGPNSPLHF.

The chain is built from TRBV6-5 and TRBJ2-7, with D possibly matching TRBD2 (5 bases). This CDR3 contains 13 residues. Germline V lookup: CDR1 MNHEY, CDR2 SVGAGI. The V and J ends lost 8 bases and 0 bases respectively, with 11 bases between them. CDR3 sequence: CASWRASSYEQYF. CDR3 sequence (DNA): TGTGCCAGCTGGCGGGCGAGCTCCTACGAGCAGTACTTC.

J is TRBJ1-6 and V is TRBV19; 7 bases map to TRBD1. The CDR3 sequence is 15 residues long. Germline trimming cut 3 bases from V and 9 bases from J; bases unmatched to any gene: 8. Germline V gene lookup returns CDR1 LNHDA and CDR2 SQIVND (reference sequence). This CDR3 reads CASSMPQGIASPLHF. As DNA, the CDR3 is TGTGCCAGTAGTATGCCACAGGGGATTGCTTCACCCCTCCACTTT.

V and J are TRBV27 and TRBJ2-7, with TRBD1 as a possible D gene (7 bases). The CDR3 consists of 16 residues. Trimming removed 6 bases from V and 0 bases from J, with 18 bases in between. Germline CDR1 is MNHEY and CDR2 is SMNVEV (reference sequence). The CDR3 DNA reads TGTGCCAGCAGCCCGTCCCAGGGGGGTATCTCCTACGAGCAGTACTTC. Encoded protein: CASSPSQGGISYEQYF.

The chain couples TRBV6-5 to TRBJ2-1; weak D call: TRBD2 (6 bases). The CDR3 is 15 amino acids. V lost 6 bases and J lost 0, with 12 bases in between. Germline V gives CDR1 MNHEY, CDR2 SVGAGI. The CDR3 nucleotides read TGTGCCAGCAGGGTTGACGGGAGCTCCTACAATGAGCAGTTCTTC. This codes for CASRVDGSSYNEQFF.

The chain uses TRBV5-4 and TRBJ1-1; D possibly corresponds to TRBD1 (6 bases). Germline CDR1 reads SGHNT; CDR2 reads YYREEE (reference sequence). The CDR3 extends over 16 amino acids. The germline V and J ends were trimmed by 2 bases and 0 bases, with 14 bases remaining between them. The CDR3 here is CASSLRTGRLNTEAFF. The CDR3 bases are TGTGCCAGCAGCTTACGAACAGGGCGCTTGAACACTGAAGCTTTCTTT. Filled out from reference TRBV5-4 and TRBJ1-1, the complete variable domain reads ETGVTQSPTHLIKTRGQQVTLRCSSQSGHNTVSWYQQALGQGPQFIFQYYREEENGRGNFPPRFSGLQFPNYSSELNVNALELDDSALYLCASSLRTGRLNTEAFFGQGTRLTVV.

In its sample, this clone was seen a few times. Written as DNA, the CDR3 is TGTGCCAGCAGTGGGACATCAAATTCACCCCTCCACTTT. It specifies CASSGTSNSPLHF. V gene TRBV2 combines with J gene TRBJ1-6; the D gene is possibly TRBD1 (5 bases). V was clipped by 4 bases and J by 7 bases, with 8 bases between them. CDR3 length equals 13 residues. Looked up from germline, CDR1 is SNHLY and CDR2 is FYNNEI.

V is TRBV6-6 and J is TRBJ2-5, with 10 bases identical to TRBD1. This CDR3 contains 16 residues. With V trimmed by 4 bases and J by 2 bases, 7 bases remained unmatched. Per the germline V gene, CDR1 is MNHNY and CDR2 is SVGAGI (reference sequence). As DNA, the CDR3 is TGTGCCAGCAGTTCACTGACAGGGGGCTGGCAAGAGACCCAGTACTTC. Its translation: CASSSLTGGWQETQYF.

The rearrangement joins TRBV19 to TRBJ1-4; TRBD1 might be the D (6 bases). The CDR3 is 14 amino acids. The V and J ends lost 9 bases and 4 bases respectively, with 15 bases between them. The germline gives CDR1 LNHDA, CDR2 SQIVND (reference sequence). The chain's CDR3 is CASRQDRINEKLFF. In nucleotides, the CDR3 is TGTGCCAGCCGACAGGACAGAATTAATGAAAAACTGTTTTTT.

V gene TRBV1 combines with J gene TRBJ1-5; the table's D call TRBD1 went unverified against the DNA. TRBV1 is described as a pseudogene. The CDR3 covers 16 residues. This chain's CDR3 is CTSSHHRGHFHQPQHF. As DNA, the CDR3 is TGCACCAGCAGCCACCACAGGGGGCATTTCCATCAGCCCCAGCATTTT.